Below, 21 T cell receptor beta chains from the same sample are listed, as sequenced in a study of CD8+CD57+ T cells in acquired aplastic anemia. For CDR3 and TCR beta VDJ profiling, genomic DNA was the template used. MiXCR, run by TCRdb on the reads, gives a single entry per CDR3 protein. The sample holds about 160,000 distinct CDR3 sequences; approximately 40% are singletons and the top ten take about 1.1%. The sample comprised sorted CD4+, CD8+, or CD8+CD57+ T cells (not recorded which) from PBMCs. The receptors come from a human donor in good health.

The rearrangement joins TRBV12-3 or TRBV12-4 to TRBJ2-2; 15 nucleotides align to TRBD2. The ends lost 6 bases at V and 0 bases at J; junction bases unmatched: 8. This CDR3 spans 19 amino acids. CDR3 sequence reads: CASSLGGLAGGPNTGELFF. As DNA, the CDR3 is TGTGCCAGCAGCCTAGGGGGACTAGCGGGAGGCCCGAACACCGGGGAGCTGTTTTTT.

This clonotype appeared many times. The rearrangement links TRBV9 to TRBJ1-6, with 7 bases that match TRBD1. V was clipped by 4 bases and J by 9 bases; unmatched bases: 4. Looked up from germline, CDR1 is SGDLS and CDR2 is YYNGEE. This CDR3 has 13 amino acids. CDR3 loop: CASSRQGGSPLHF. The DNA for the CDR3 is TGTGCCAGCAGCAGACAGGGCGGTTCACCCCTCCACTTT.

This clonotype appeared a few times. The rearrangement joins TRBV4-1 to TRBJ1-5; D is perhaps TRBD1 (5 bases). In germline, CDR1 is MGHRA, CDR2 YSYEKL. This CDR3 is built from 17 residues. Trimming took 0 bases from V and 4 from J, leaving 16 bases between them. DNA of the CDR3: TGCGCCAGCAGCCAAGATGGCCAGGGAGGGCGAAATCAGCCCCAGCATTTT. This gives the protein CASSQDGQGGRNQPQHF.

The chain couples TRBV19 to TRBJ2-2; D remains unclear. CDR3 length equals 13 residues. Per germline, CDR1 LNHDA and CDR2 SQIVND (reference sequence). Trimming took 6 bases from V and 5 from J, leaving 10 bases between them. The CDR3 DNA reads TGTGCCAGTAGCCAGAGTAGGACCGGGGAGCTGTTTTTT. Translating gives CASSQSRTGELFF.

The chain employs TRBV6-5 and TRBJ2-2; D possibly matches TRBD1 or TRBD2 (5 bases each). The CDR3 loop spans 16 amino acids. The ends were cut back, 2 bases at V and 5 bases at J, with 15 bases in the middle. The germline CDR1 and CDR2 sequences are MNHEY and SVGAGI. Written as DNA, the CDR3 is TGTGCCAGCAGTTACGCACTAGACAGTTCGACCGGGGAGCTGTTTTTT. Translation gives CASSYALDSSTGELFF.

This clonotype was detected many times. The rearrangement joins TRBV5-6 to TRBJ2-1; no firm D call. The CDR3 sequence is 12 residues long. V lost 0 bases and J 10 bases, leaving 8 bases between the germline ends. Germline CDR1 reads SGHDT; CDR2 reads YYEEEE. The CDR3 DNA sequence: TGTGCCAGCAGCTTGGACGGAATGGAGCAGTTCTTC. As protein: CASSLDGMEQFF. Based on the CDR3 plus reference TRBV5-6 and TRBJ2-1, the full variable domain is DAGVTQSPTHLIKTRGQQVTLRCSPKSGHDTVSWYQQALGQGPQFIFQYYEEEERQRGNFPDRFSGHQFPNYSSELNVNALLLGDSALYLCASSLDGMEQFFGPGTRLTVL.

V is TRBV5-5 and J is TRBJ1-5; TRBD1 agrees at 9 bases. CDR3 size: 14 residues. Germline assignment: CDR1 SGHKS and CDR2 YYEKEE (reference sequence). After removal of 0 bases from V and 7 bases from J, the junction contained 2 bases not matched to a gene. CDR3 region: CASSLGTGAQPQHF. The CDR3 DNA reads TGTGCCAGCAGCTTGGGGACAGGGGCACAGCCCCAGCATTTT. The whole variable domain, remainder taken from reference TRBV5-5 and TRBJ1-5, is DAGVTQSPTHLIKTRGQQVTLRCSPISGHKSVSWYQQVLGQGPQFIFQYYEKEERGRGNFPDRFSARQFPNYSSELNVNALLLGDSALYLCASSLGTGAQPQHFGDGTRLSIL.

This clonotype was found many times. The V and J genes are TRBV7-9 and TRBJ1-1; a possible D gene is TRBD1 (5 bases). Deletions cut 4 bases from V and 3 bases from J, with 12 bases between. The CDR3 spans 14 residues. CDR1 and CDR2 (germline): SEHNR, FQNEAQ (reference sequence). The CDR3 region is CASSSRARDTEAFF. The CDR3 DNA sequence: TGTGCCAGCAGCTCCAGGGCCCGGGACACTGAAGCTTTCTTT.

This chain uses TRBV29-1 with TRBJ1-2, with 8 bases that match TRBD1. The CDR3 contains 11 residues. V lost 7 bases, J lost 7 bases, and 5 bases stayed unmatched. Germline assignment: CDR1 SQVTM and CDR2 ANQGSEA. CDR3 DNA: TGCAGCGGCCAGACAGGGGCTGGCTACACCTTC. This gives the protein CSGQTGAGYTF.

V gene TRBV12-3 or TRBV12-4 combines with J gene TRBJ1-4; a weak D match, TRBD1 (5 bases). This CDR3 contains 15 residues. The germline V and J ends were trimmed by 6 bases and 7 bases, with 18 bases remaining between them. The CDR3 nucleotides read TGTGCCAGCAGGGCCCCCGGGGGATTTAGTGAAAAACTGTTTTTT. Translation: CASRAPGGFSEKLFF.

The rearrangement joins TRBV2 to TRBJ1-4, with D tentatively TRBD1 (6 bases). Germline CDR1 is SNHLY and CDR2 is FYNNEI. There are 14 residues in the CDR3. Between the trimmed V and J ends, which lost 6 bases and 8 bases, there was a span of 16 bases. As DNA, the CDR3 is TGTGCCAGCAGCAGACAGGATCTGGGAGAAAAACTGTTTTTT. Protein product: CASSRQDLGEKLFF.

This clonotype has just a few counts. This sequence joins TRBV9 and TRBJ2-3, with TRBD2 identical over 7 bases. V was pared by 8 bases and J by 3 bases, with 9 bases of the junction left unmatched. Germline CDR1 is SGDLS and CDR2 is YYNGEE. This CDR3 region has 14 residues. This chain's CDR3 is CASGGGTPTDTQYF. CDR3 DNA sequence: TGTGCCAGTGGGGGGGGAACGCCGACAGATACGCAGTATTTT.

The chain is built from TRBV9 and TRBJ1-2; D call uncertain. Trimming removed 3 bases from V and 4 bases from J, with 10 bases in between. The CDR3 totals 13 residues. The V gene's germline CDR1 is SGDLS and CDR2 YYNGEE. CDR3 region: CASSGIQSYGYTF. CDR3 nucleotides: TGTGCCAGCAGCGGGATTCAAAGCTATGGCTACACCTTC.

The chain carries TRBV15 and TRBJ2-7, with D possibly TRBD1 on 6 matching bases. V was cut by 0 bases and J by 2 bases, with 14 bases left in between. The V gene's germline CDR1 is LNHNV and CDR2 YYDKDF (reference sequence). The CDR3 spans 16 residues. The CDR3 spells CATSRDRVGAPYEQYF. The CDR3 coding sequence is TGTGCCACCAGCAGAGATCGTGTGGGGGCCCCCTACGAGCAGTACTTC. Using reference TRBV15 and TRBJ2-7 for the parts outside the CDR3, the full variable domain is DAMVIQNPRYQVTQFGKPVTLSCSQTLNHNVMYWYQQKSSQAPKLLFHYYDKDFNNEADTPDNFQSRRPNTSFCFLDIRSPGLGDTAMYLCATSRDRVGAPYEQYFGPGTRLTVT.

The genes are TRBV12-3 or TRBV12-4 and TRBJ1-5, with a weak D call TRBD1 (6 bases). The CDR3 covers 16 residues. V shed 4 bases and J shed 4 bases, with 17 bases lying between them. CDR3 loop: CASSSRQGSLNQPQHF. The CDR3 DNA follows: TGTGCCAGCAGTTCCCGCCAGGGGAGTCTGAATCAGCCCCAGCATTTT.

This clonotype showed up many times. The rearrangement uses TRBV7-2 and TRBJ2-7; 10 bases are shared with TRBD1. V trimming: 3 bases; J trimming: 4 bases; junction bases outside the gene matches: 3. CDR3 length equals 14 residues. Germline CDR1 is SGHTA and CDR2 is FQGNSA. CDR3 nucleotide sequence: TGTGCCAGCAGCTTGGACAGGGGGTCGTACGAGCAGTACTTC. Its protein product is CASSLDRGSYEQYF.

This clonotype was counted a few times. The rearrangement links TRBV15 to TRBJ2-1; D is possibly TRBD2 (6 bases). CDR1 LNHNV and CDR2 YYDKDF come from the germline V gene (reference sequence). The CDR3 totals 16 residues. V lost 0 bases and J lost 8, with 17 bases in between. The CDR3 here is CATSREAAGAFDEQFF. CDR3 DNA sequence: TGTGCCACCAGCAGAGAAGCAGCGGGCGCCTTCGATGAGCAGTTCTTC. The whole variable domain, remainder taken from reference TRBV15 and TRBJ2-1, is DAMVIQNPRYQVTQFGKPVTLSCSQTLNHNVMYWYQQKSSQAPKLLFHYYDKDFNNEADTPDNFQSRRPNTSFCFLDIRSPGLGDTAMYLCATSREAAGAFDEQFFGPGTRLTVL.

The sample holds many counts of this clonotype. The rearrangement uses TRBV19 and TRBJ1-2, with TRBD1 matching over 9 bases. The CDR3 totals 14 residues. V lost 7 bases, J lost 8 bases, and 11 bases stayed unmatched. Germline V gene lookup returns CDR1 LNHDA and CDR2 SQIVND (reference sequence). Here the CDR3 DNA reads TGTGCCAGTACCAGGACGACAGGGGGAGGCGGCTACACCTTC. Translated, it gives CASTRTTGGGGYTF. The complete variable domain, with remaining parts taken from reference TRBV19 and TRBJ1-2, reads DGGITQSPKYLFRKEGQNVTLSCEQNLNHDAMYWYRQDPGQGLRLIYYSQIVNDFQKGDIAEGYSVSREKKESFPLTVTSAQKNPTAFYLCASTRTTGGGGYTFGSGTRLTVV.

The table lists this clonotype with a few counts. This chain links TRBV6-4 with TRBJ2-3; 13 bases match TRBD2. This CDR3 is 15 amino acids long. Looked up from germline, CDR1 is MRHNA and CDR2 is SNTAGT. Trimming at V came to 6 bases and at J to 4 bases, leaving 4 bases not matched to a gene. This CDR3 is CASSPGTSGADTQYF. CDR3 in DNA: TGTGCCAGCAGCCCCGGGACTAGCGGGGCAGATACGCAGTATTTT.

This clonotype was seen ten or more times. The chain has TRBV20-1 and TRBJ1-2; 9 bases match TRBD1. With V trimmed by 4 bases and J by 7 bases, 7 bases remained unmatched. The CDR3 is 13 amino acids. Germline V lookup: CDR1 DFQATT, CDR2 SNEGSKA (reference sequence). DNA of the CDR3: TGCAGTGCTACCGGGACAGGGAGGGTTGGCTACACCTTC. Its translation: CSATGTGRVGYTF.

This clonotype was seen a handful of times. This rearrangement joins TRBV20-1 to TRBJ1-6; D unclear. Germline V gene lookup returns CDR1 DFQATT and CDR2 SNEGSKA (reference sequence). This CDR3 is built from 12 residues. Trimming took off 5 bases at V and 5 bases at J, with 7 bases between the two ends. CDR3 in amino acids: CSALDNNSPLHF. Written as DNA, the CDR3 is TGCAGTGCTCTGGATAATAATTCACCCCTCCACTTT.